This entry lists 30 T cell receptor beta chains sequenced from one sample in a study of blood T cell repertoires in COVID-19. Sequenced by immunoSEQ multiplex PCR; TCRdb stores in-frame clones only, minus some. The sample records a few hundred thousand clones, 88% being singletons. Sequencing was performed on PBMCs or T cells enriched from blood (not recorded which). All receptors derive from a man aged 30 to 39 who had recovered from COVID-19.

V gene TRBV5-1 combines with J gene TRBJ2-5, with TRBD2 matching over 7 bases. Trimming took 4 bases from V and 3 from J; bases not matched to a gene: 9. The CDR3 loop spans 15 amino acids. CDR1 and CDR2 from the germline V gene are SGHRS and YFSETQ. CDR3 in DNA: TGCGCCAGCAGCCGAACCGGGACTACGGAAGAGACCCAGTACTTC. The encoded protein is CASSRTGTTEETQYF.

This rearrangement joins TRBV7-9 to TRBJ2-5, with TRBD1 matching 7 bases. The germline V gene encodes CDR1 SEHNR and CDR2 FQNEAQ (reference sequence). The CDR3 runs to 17 residues. Trimming took 1 base from V and 3 from J; bases not matched to a gene: 11. In nucleotides, the CDR3 is TGTGCCAGCAGCTTAGGTCAGGGGGTAGGGGGAGAAGAGACCCAGTACTTC. Protein product: CASSLGQGVGGEETQYF.

The V gene is TRBV3-1 (or the pseudogene TRBV3-2), the J gene TRBJ2-7, with 9 bases lining up with TRBD1. Germline lookup yields CDR1 LGHDT and CDR2 YNNKEL (reference sequence). V gave up 2 bases and J gave up 3 bases; unmatched junction bases: 5. The CDR3 has 15 amino acids. The CDR3, as DNA: TGTGCCAGCAGCCAACCTGGACAGGGGATCTACGAGCAGTACTTC. Protein: CASSQPGQGIYEQYF.

V gene TRBV6-1 combines with J gene TRBJ2-7; 7 bases map to TRBD2. The CDR3 totals 15 residues. CDR1 and CDR2 (germline): MNHNS, SASEGT. The ends lost 1 base at V and 2 bases at J; junction bases unmatched: 5. CDR3 residues: CASSEDASGAYEQYF. The CDR3 nucleotides read TGTGCCAGCAGTGAAGATGCTAGCGGAGCCTACGAGCAGTACTTC.

This clone was recorded a few times. This chain links TRBV10-3 with TRBJ2-1, with D maybe TRBD2 (5 bases). Trimming took off 4 bases at V and 15 bases at J, with 16 bases between the two ends. This CDR3 spans 12 amino acids. In germline, CDR1 is ENHRY, CDR2 SYGVKD. In DNA, the CDR3 is TGTGCCATCAGTGGGCATGGGAGTTGGGCGTTCTTC. It codes for CAISGHGSWAFF.

The chain links TRBV29-1 to TRBJ2-1; D unresolved. V gave up 4 bases and J gave up 3 bases, with 7 bases separating them. The CDR3 has 12 residues. Germline V CDR1 and CDR2: SQVTM, ANQGSEA. The CDR3 loop reads CSVGPNYNEQFF. The CDR3 coding sequence is TGCAGCGTTGGTCCAAACTACAATGAGCAGTTCTTC.

The chain has TRBV7-9 and TRBJ1-4; a weak D match, TRBD1 (5 bases). There are 16 residues in the CDR3. V dropped 2 bases and J dropped 4 bases, with 14 bases sitting between them. Germline CDR1 reads SEHNR; CDR2 reads FQNEAQ (reference sequence). The CDR3 protein is CASSLSGGGSNEKLFF. DNA for the CDR3: TGTGCCAGCAGCTTATCTGGGGGAGGCAGTAATGAAAAACTGTTTTTT.

In nucleotides, the CDR3 is TGTGCCAGCAGGAAACGGGACAGGGATCGGACGTATGGCTACACCTTC. Translating it yields CASRKRDRDRTYGYTF. The chain is built from TRBV2 and TRBJ1-2, with 9 bases fitting TRBD1. Germline CDR1 and CDR2: SNHLY and FYNNEI. CDR3 length equals 16 residues. The J segment lost 5 bases and the V segment lost 6 bases, leaving 13 bases of the junction unmatched.

V and J are TRBV27 and TRBJ1-2, with D perhaps TRBD1 (5 bases). The CDR3 covers 14 residues. Trimming cost V 2 bases and J 6 bases, with 13 bases left between them. CDR1 is MNHEY and CDR2 is SMNVEV in the germline V gene (reference sequence). This CDR3 reads CASSLMRGGDGYTF. Here the CDR3 DNA reads TGTGCCAGCAGTTTAATGCGGGGAGGGGATGGCTACACCTTC.

This clone was seen a few times. The J gene is TRBJ1-2, the V gene TRBV10-2; possibly TRBD1 for D (6 bases). CDR3 size: 11 residues. V was shortened by 4 bases and J by 6 bases, with 6 bases between the two germline ends. Per germline, CDR1 WSHSY and CDR2 SAAADI. CDR3 region: CASSAGDGYTF. CDR3 bases: TGCGCCAGCAGTGCAGGGGATGGCTACACCTTC.

V gene TRBV19 combines with J gene TRBJ2-2; 9 nucleotides align to TRBD2. The CDR3 runs to 14 residues. V shed 5 bases and J 6 bases; nucleotides not matched to a gene: 4. CDR1 is LNHDA and CDR2 is SQIVND in the germline V gene (reference sequence). The CDR3, as DNA: TGTGCCAGTAGTCCTCAGCGGGGGGCCGGGGAGCTGTTTTTT. This gives the protein CASSPQRGAGELFF.

V usage is TRBV25-1 and J usage is TRBJ2-7; the D gene is possibly TRBD1 (5 bases). V was clipped by 4 bases and J by 2 bases, with 12 bases between them. The CDR3 sequence is 14 residues long. In germline, CDR1 is MGHDK, CDR2 SYGVNS. CDR3 residues: CASSGTRYPYEQYF. In DNA form, the CDR3 reads TGTGCCAGCAGTGGGACACGGTATCCCTACGAGCAGTACTTC.

V usage is TRBV7-9 and J usage is TRBJ2-1, with TRBD2 identical over 9 bases. Losses at the gene ends were 0 bases for V and 4 bases for J; bases not matched to a gene: 1. Per germline, CDR1 SEHNR and CDR2 FQNEAQ (reference sequence). This CDR3 region has 15 residues. The CDR3 reads CASSLALAGYNEQFF. The CDR3 bases are TGTGCCAGCAGCTTAGCCCTAGCGGGGTACAATGAGCAGTTCTTC.

In this sample, this clone turned up a few times. The chain couples TRBV5-1 to TRBJ1-5; possibly TRBD1 for D (5 bases). The CDR3 has 14 amino acids. The germline V gene encodes CDR1 SGHRS and CDR2 YFSETQ. Trimming shortened V by 4 bases and J by 6 bases, and 14 bases separated the two germline ends. CDR3 loop: CASSPTGSSQPQHF. CDR3 nucleotides: TGCGCCAGCAGCCCCACAGGCTCTAGTCAGCCCCAGCATTTT.

The V call is TRBV18, the J call TRBJ2-2; D possibly corresponds to TRBD2 (7 bases). This CDR3 region has 15 residues. Per germline, CDR1 KGHSH and CDR2 LQKENI. Between the trimmed V and J ends, which lost 3 bases and 4 bases, there was a span of 12 bases. The CDR3 reads CASSPQGRVTGELFF. CDR3 bases: TGTGCCAGCTCACCCCAGGGGAGGGTCACCGGGGAGCTGTTTTTT.

The V and J genes are TRBV7-9 and TRBJ1-5; no firm D call. The ends were cut back, 0 bases at V and 3 bases at J, with 6 bases in the middle. The CDR3 has 14 amino acids. Germline CDR1 reads SEHNR; CDR2 reads FQNEAQ (reference sequence). CDR3 amino acids: CASSLAAVNQPQHF. The CDR3 DNA reads TGTGCCAGCAGCTTAGCCGCGGTCAATCAGCCCCAGCATTTT.

This clone was seen a single time. J is TRBJ1-3 and V is TRBV30; D remains ambiguous. The germline V gene has CDR1 GTSNPN and CDR2 SVGIG (reference sequence). This CDR3 is built from 16 residues. The V end lost 0 bases, the J end lost 0 bases, and 12 bases lay between the germline ends. CDR3 residues: CAWSVVRRVSGNTIYF. CDR3 coding DNA: TGTGCCTGGAGTGTAGTCAGGAGGGTCTCTGGAAACACCATATATTTT.

This clone has just one count. The V gene is TRBV29-1, the J gene TRBJ2-3, with 9 bases lining up with TRBD2. The trim removed 4 bases at V and 6 bases at J, leaving 11 bases unmatched. This CDR3 is 15 amino acids long. Germline CDR1 SQVTM, CDR2 ANQGSEA. CDR3 protein: CSVVDMLAGSDTQYF. The CDR3 DNA is TGCAGCGTTGTCGATATGCTAGCGGGGTCGGATACGCAGTATTTT.

With regard to this clone: Different DNA sequences within this sample yield the same CDR3. The rearrangement joins TRBV5-1 to TRBJ2-7; 7 nucleotides agree with TRBD1. The CDR3 extends over 11 amino acids. Germline-derived CDR1 and CDR2 are SGHRS and YFSETQ. V lost 4 bases to trimming and J lost 6 bases; unmatched junction nucleotides: 1. Here the CDR3 reads CASSPGGEQYF. The CDR3 DNA is TGCGCCAGCAGCCCAGGGGGCGAGCAGTACTTC.

V usage is TRBV15 and J usage is TRBJ1-1; no clear D gene. V gave up 0 bases and J gave up 3 bases, with 8 bases separating them. Per the germline V gene, CDR1 is LNHNV and CDR2 is YYDKDF (reference sequence). This CDR3 has 14 amino acids. In DNA, the CDR3 is TGTGCCACCAGCAGAGATGGGCCCCACACTGAAGCTTTCTTT. This codes for CATSRDGPHTEAFF.

This clone was observed a few times. The chain recombines TRBV2 with TRBJ1-6, with TRBD1 as a possible D gene (5 bases). V dropped 3 bases and J dropped 5 bases, with 11 bases sitting between them. CDR1 SNHLY and CDR2 FYNNEI come from the germline V gene. The CDR3 is 15 amino acids. Here the CDR3 DNA reads TGTGCCAGCAGTGATAAGGGGATGAATAATTCACCCCTCCACTTT. It translates to CASSDKGMNNSPLHF.

This chain uses TRBV30 with TRBJ1-4, with 7 bases aligning to TRBD1. This CDR3 comprises 14 residues. V lost 5 bases, J lost 6 bases, and 9 bases stayed unmatched. Germline CDR1 reads GTSNPN; CDR2 reads SVGIG (reference sequence). The CDR3 DNA reads as TGTGCCTGGGCCCCAGTCGGACAGGATGAAAAACTGTTTTTT. It yields the protein CAWAPVGQDEKLFF.

The V gene is TRBV5-6, the J gene TRBJ1-3; possible D gene TRBD1, 6 bases. Looked up from germline, CDR1 is SGHDT and CDR2 is YYEEEE. The CDR3 covers 14 residues. V gave up 4 bases and J gave up 2 bases, with 10 bases separating them. The CDR3 nucleotides are TGTGCCAGCAGCGGAACAGGGACTGGAAACACCATATATTTT. This codes for CASSGTGTGNTIYF.

The chain links TRBV3-1 (or the pseudogene TRBV3-2) to TRBJ1-5; 7 bases align to TRBD1. V was pared by 4 bases and J by 7 bases, with 4 bases of the junction left unmatched. Germline V gives CDR1 LGHDT, CDR2 YNNKEL (reference sequence). This CDR3 spans 13 amino acids. CDR3: CASSPTGRQPQHF. The CDR3 DNA is TGTGCCAGCAGCCCGACAGGGAGGCAGCCCCAGCATTTT.

The chain links TRBV30 to TRBJ1-2; maybe TRBD1 (6 bases). V was shortened by 0 bases and J by 6 bases, with 11 bases between the two germline ends. The CDR3 extends over 13 amino acids. In germline, CDR1 is GTSNPN, CDR2 SVGIG (reference sequence). Written as DNA, the CDR3 is TGTGCCTGGAGTGTACTTTCAGGGGATGGCTACACCTTC. Translated: CAWSVLSGDGYTF.

The V gene is TRBV5-6, the J gene TRBJ2-1, with TRBD2 matching 12 bases. Germline values: CDR1 SGHDT, CDR2 YYEEEE. V lost 0 bases, J lost 1 base, and 2 bases stayed unmatched. This CDR3 region has 17 residues. CDR3 in amino acids: CASSLETSGGSYNEQFF. The CDR3 DNA follows: TGTGCCAGCAGCTTGGAAACTAGCGGGGGGTCCTACAATGAGCAGTTCTTC.

The rearrangement uses TRBV5-1 and TRBJ1-5, with a tentative D call TRBD1 (6 bases). This CDR3 contains 15 residues. V was shortened by 5 bases and J by 8 bases, with 20 bases between the two germline ends. Germline values: CDR1 SGHRS, CDR2 YFSETQ. CDR3 sequence reads: CASSPGTRVREPQHF. CDR3 sequence (DNA): TGCGCCAGCAGTCCCGGGACACGGGTTCGGGAGCCCCAGCATTTT.

The chain employs TRBV5-1 and TRBJ1-2; a possible D gene is TRBD1 (6 bases). CDR1 is SGHRS, CDR2 YFSETQ, per germline. Trimming removed 5 bases at V and 2 bases at J, with 13 bases between. This CDR3 comprises 14 residues. CDR3 residues: CASSPAGQNYGYTF. In DNA, the CDR3 is TGCGCCAGCAGTCCAGCAGGACAGAACTATGGCTACACCTTC. The full variable domain, its missing parts supplied by reference TRBV5-1 and TRBJ1-2, is KAGVTQTPRYLIKTRGQQVTLSCSPISGHRSVSWYQQTPGQGLQFLFEYFSETQRNKGNFPGRFSGRQFSNSRSEMNVSTLELGDSALYLCASSPAGQNYGYTFGSGTRLTVV.

The chain joins TRBV11-1 to TRBJ1-1; no definite D call. Germline CDR1 SGHAT, CDR2 FQDESV (reference sequence). The germline V and J ends were trimmed by 2 bases and 0 bases, with 4 bases remaining between them. This CDR3 spans 13 amino acids. The CDR3 loop reads CASSLSVNTEAFF. DNA for the CDR3: TGTGCCAGCAGCTTATCAGTGAACACTGAAGCTTTCTTT.

This rearrangement joins TRBV5-5 to TRBJ2-1; D unclear. Germline V lookup: CDR1 SGHKS, CDR2 YYEKEE (reference sequence). The CDR3 length is 13 residues. Trimming removed 2 bases from V and 8 bases from J, with 11 bases in between. This CDR3 is CASSFPNRDEQFF. DNA of the CDR3: TGTGCCAGCAGCTTCCCCAACCGGGATGAGCAGTTCTTC.